These 11 T cell receptor beta chains share one sample of origin, sequenced in a study of blood T cell repertoires in COVID-19. Profiling relied on immunoSEQ multiplex PCR, and the TCRdb table lists in-frame clones only, not all of them. The sample records 650,000 to 800,000 clones, around 90% being singletons. Sequencing input: peripheral blood. These receptors were collected from a young woman with acute or convalescent COVID-19.

The gene calls are TRBV2 and TRBJ1-2, with no clear D. This CDR3 has 13 residues. CDR1 is SNHLY, CDR2 FYNNEI, per germline. The ends were cut back, 2 bases at V and 4 bases at J, with 8 bases in the middle. The CDR3 DNA reads as TGTGCCAGCAGTGAACCAGAGGTCTATGGCTACACCTTC. This codes for CASSEPEVYGYTF.

The chain links TRBV5-5 to TRBJ2-1; 9 positions agree with TRBD1. V was clipped by 2 bases and J by 4 bases; unmatched bases: 4. The V gene's germline CDR1 is SGHKS and CDR2 YYEKEE (reference sequence). The CDR3 length is 15 residues. The CDR3 DNA follows: TGTGCCAGCAGCTTCGGACAGGGGTCTTACAATGAGCAGTTCTTC. Its translation: CASSFGQGSYNEQFF. Based on the CDR3 plus reference TRBV5-5 and TRBJ2-1, the full variable domain is DAGVTQSPTHLIKTRGQQVTLRCSPISGHKSVSWYQQVLGQGPQFIFQYYEKEERGRGNFPDRFSARQFPNYSSELNVNALLLGDSALYLCASSFGQGSYNEQFFGPGTRLTVL.

The rearrangement joins TRBV7-6 to TRBJ1-3; 7 nucleotides line up with TRBD1. V dropped 1 base and J dropped 1; count of bases not matched to a gene: 4. The CDR3 runs 16 residues. In germline, CDR1 is SGHVS, CDR2 FNYEAQ. This CDR3 is CASSLGQGSSGNTIYF. In nucleotides, the CDR3 is TGTGCCAGCAGCTTAGGACAGGGTTCTTCTGGAAACACCATATATTTT.

The chain links TRBV11-2 to TRBJ2-7, with TRBD1 as a possible D gene (7 bases). The CDR3 runs to 18 residues. Germline V gives CDR1 SGHAT, CDR2 FQNNGV. Between the trimmed V and J ends, which lost 1 base and 0 bases, there was a span of 19 bases. The DNA for the CDR3 is TGTGCCAGCAGCTTAGCGTGGGGAGGACAGGTGGACTCCTACGAGCAGTACTTC. This translates into CASSLAWGGQVDSYEQYF.

The genes are TRBV5-1 and TRBJ1-6, with 9 bases that match TRBD1. Germline lookup yields CDR1 SGHRS and CDR2 YFSETQ. The CDR3 is made up of 15 amino acids. J gave up 8 bases and V 4 bases, and 7 bases lay outside the gene matches. The CDR3 reads CASSGSTGGDSPLHF. CDR3 coding DNA: TGCGCCAGCAGCGGATCCACAGGGGGCGATTCACCCCTCCACTTT.

The J gene is TRBJ2-7, the V gene TRBV2; maybe TRBD1 (6 bases). The V and J ends lost 4 bases and 4 bases respectively, with 14 bases between them. Germline-derived CDR1 and CDR2 are SNHLY and FYNNEI. This CDR3 region has 14 residues. The CDR3 DNA is TGTGCCAGCAGTGGGACAGCCCATATTTACGAGCAGTACTTC. Translation: CASSGTAHIYEQYF.

The gene calls are TRBV11-2 and TRBJ2-7; D is unresolved. Per the germline V gene, CDR1 is SGHAT and CDR2 is FQNNGV. CDR3 length: 15 residues. Trimming took 2 bases from V and 1 from J, leaving 12 bases between them. The CDR3 is CASSLFPGISYEQYF. CDR3 DNA sequence: TGTGCCAGCAGCTTATTTCCAGGCATATCCTACGAGCAGTACTTC.

The genes are TRBV6-1 and TRBJ1-5, with D possibly TRBD1 on 5 matching bases. There are 15 residues in the CDR3. V was pared by 0 bases and J by 11 bases, with 17 bases between. Germline V gives CDR1 MNHNS, CDR2 SASEGT. The CDR3 sequence is CASSEAADGLRAQHF. The CDR3 region has the DNA TGTGCCAGCAGTGAAGCTGCTGACGGGCTCAGGGCCCAGCATTTT.

This clone was detected only once. The same CDR3 can be traced to other DNA sequences in this sample. This chain links TRBV24-1 with TRBJ2-7, with 8 nucleotides matching TRBD1. From germline, CDR1 is KGHDR and CDR2 SFDVKD. This CDR3 is 13 amino acids long. Trimming removed 5 bases from V and 2 bases from J; junction bases left unmatched: 1. CDR3 sequence: CATSGTGTYEQYF. The CDR3 DNA reads TGTGCCACCAGTGGGACAGGGACCTACGAGCAGTACTTC.

In DNA, the CDR3 is TGTGCCAGCAGTCCCTTTTACACTGAAGCTTTCTTT. It translates to CASSPFYTEAFF. This chain uses TRBV6-6 with TRBJ1-1, with D unclear. Germline CDR1 reads MNHNY; CDR2 reads SVGAGI (reference sequence). CDR3 length equals 12 residues. The V gene lost 5 bases and the J gene lost 3 bases, with 7 bases spanning the gap.

V is TRBV7-8 and J is TRBJ2-2; TRBD2 might be the D (5 bases). Trimming left V 0 bases short and J 5 bases short, with 10 bases between. Germline values: CDR1 SGHVS, CDR2 FQNEAQ. The CDR3 runs 15 residues. The CDR3 coding sequence is TGTGCCAGCAGCTTAGCACGGTCGGGGACCGGGGAGCTGTTTTTT. Protein product: CASSLARSGTGELFF. The full variable domain, with the rest looked up from reference TRBV7-8 and TRBJ2-2, is GAGVSQSPRYKVAKRGQDVALRCDPISGHVSLFWYQQALGQGPEFLTYFQNEAQLDKSGLPSDRFFAERPEGSVSTLKIQRTQQEDSAVYLCASSLARSGTGELFFGEGSRLTVL.